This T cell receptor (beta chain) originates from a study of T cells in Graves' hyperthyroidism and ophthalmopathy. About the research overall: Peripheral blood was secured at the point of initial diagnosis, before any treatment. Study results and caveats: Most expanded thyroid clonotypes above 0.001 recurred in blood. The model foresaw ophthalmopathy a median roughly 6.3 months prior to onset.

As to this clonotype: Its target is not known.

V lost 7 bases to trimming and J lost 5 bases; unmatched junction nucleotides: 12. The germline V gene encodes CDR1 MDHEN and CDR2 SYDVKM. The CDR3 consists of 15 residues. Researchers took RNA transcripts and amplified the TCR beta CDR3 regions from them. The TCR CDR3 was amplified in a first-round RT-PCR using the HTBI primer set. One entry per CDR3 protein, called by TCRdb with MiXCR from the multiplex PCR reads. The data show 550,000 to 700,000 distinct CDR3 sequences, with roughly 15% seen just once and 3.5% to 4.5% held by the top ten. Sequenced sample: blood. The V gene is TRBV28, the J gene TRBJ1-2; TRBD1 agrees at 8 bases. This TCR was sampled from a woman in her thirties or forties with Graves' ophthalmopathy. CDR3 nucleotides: TGTGCCAGCAATGTCAGGGGGCGTGAGGAGTATGGCTACACCTTC. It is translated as CASNVRGREEYGYTF.